Listed here are 14 T cell receptor beta chains from one sample, sequenced in a study of identical twins listed by TCRdb under 2016. Library construction relied on 5' RACE. TCRdb shows the sequencer as Illumina HiSeq 2000. Using fastp at Q25 and MiXCR, TCRdb reprocessed the public reads and kept productive beta chains. Rows are combined by CDR3 protein, so each entry shows the most common genes and DNA. This sample has about 240,000 distinct CDR3 sequences in its table, and more than 9.5% of those were observed once. 4% to 5% of the sample is taken by the ten largest. The same data also went into a second study, on yellow fever vaccine responses in identical twins.

Input material: memory (CD45RO+) T cells sorted from blood. The cell subset or site label of this sample denotes: CD45RO+ enriched T cells. These receptor sequences come from a young woman in good health.

The chain uses TRBV6-5 and TRBJ1-2, with D hard to call. The CDR3 totals 14 residues. V was clipped by 4 bases and J by 8 bases, with 17 bases between them. Germline V CDR1 and CDR2: MNHEY, SVGAGI. In DNA, the CDR3 is TGTGCCAGCAGTTTGACGGGTACTATTGGGGGCTACACCTTC. Residues: CASSLTGTIGGYTF.

The V and J genes are TRBV28 and TRBJ1-2; D is unclear. The CDR3 spans 13 residues. Trimming took off 7 bases at V and 7 bases at J, with 16 bases between the two ends. CDR1 MDHEN and CDR2 SYDVKM come from the germline V gene. CDR3 bases: TGTGCCAGCACCCCGGGCCCTGAAGGTGGCTACACCTTC. Protein sequence: CASTPGPEGGYTF.

The chain combines TRBV6-1 with TRBJ1-1; D not certain. This CDR3 contains 14 residues. V shed 6 bases and J shed 0 bases, with 11 bases lying between them. Germline values: CDR1 MNHNS, CDR2 SASEGT. The CDR3 reads CASRTGSMNTEAFF. The CDR3 DNA is TGTGCCAGCAGGACGGGATCTATGAACACTGAAGCTTTCTTT.

The chain has TRBV5-6 and TRBJ2-2, with a possible D match to TRBD2 (6 bases). CDR1 is SGHDT, CDR2 YYEEEE, per germline. The V gene lost 2 bases and the J gene lost 7 bases, with 15 bases spanning the gap. This CDR3 contains 15 residues. The CDR3 region has the DNA TGTGCCAGCAGCTTCGGGCGGGGATTTGGCGGGGAGCTGTTTTTT. Amino acids: CASSFGRGFGGELFF.

The gene calls are TRBV12-5 and TRBJ2-1; D is perhaps TRBD2 (5 bases). From germline, CDR1 is LGHNT and CDR2 FRNRAP. The ends were cut back, 4 bases at V and 10 bases at J, with 14 bases in the middle. CDR3 length equals 13 residues. The CDR3 DNA reads TGTGCTAGTGGTTGGTATGAGGACTCCGAGCAGTTCTTC. Its translation: CASGWYEDSEQFF. Filled out from reference TRBV12-5 and TRBJ2-1, the complete variable domain reads DARVTQTPRHKVTEMGQEVTMRCQPILGHNTVFWYRQTMMQGLELLAYFRNRAPLDDSGMPKDRFSAEMPDATLATLKIQPSEPRDSAVYFCASGWYEDSEQFFGPGTRLTVL.

CDR3 sequence: CASSQPDGTGNTIYF. DNA for the CDR3: TGTGCCAGCAGCCAACCGGACGGTACTGGAAACACCATATATTTT. The chain couples TRBV4-2 to TRBJ1-3; D gene ambiguous. V was shortened by 2 bases and J by 2 bases, with 10 bases between the two germline ends. Germline V lookup: CDR1 LGHNA, CDR2 YNFKEQ. This CDR3 comprises 15 residues.

This clonotype was observed a few times. This chain connects TRBV18 to TRBJ2-7; D uncertain. V dropped 3 bases and J dropped 6 bases, with 9 bases sitting between them. The CDR3 loop spans 12 amino acids. The germline V gene has CDR1 KGHSH and CDR2 LQKENI. The CDR3: CASSPARPEQYF. The CDR3, as DNA: TGTGCCAGCTCACCGGCCAGGCCCGAGCAGTACTTC.

The rearrangement uses TRBV18 and TRBJ2-7, with 10 bases lining up with TRBD2. The V gene's germline CDR1 is KGHSH and CDR2 LQKENI. The length of the CDR3 is 16 residues. The V segment lost 3 bases and the J segment 4 bases; nucleotides outside the gene matches: 9. The CDR3, as DNA: TGTGCCAGCTCACCTACGTTGAGCGGGGGGGTTTACGAGCAGTACTTC. It codes for CASSPTLSGGVYEQYF.

This clonotype has only a few counts. The rearrangement links TRBV28 to TRBJ2-5; 9 bases align to TRBD1. V dropped 2 bases and J dropped 5; count of bases not matched to a gene: 3. CDR3 size: 14 residues. Germline V lookup: CDR1 MDHEN, CDR2 SYDVKM. This CDR3 is CASSLPTGGETQYF. The CDR3 nucleotides read TGTGCCAGCAGTTTACCGACAGGGGGGGAGACCCAGTACTTC. The full variable domain, in which reference TRBV28 and TRBJ2-5 provide the parts outside the CDR3, is DVKVTQSSRYLVKRTGEKVFLECVQDMDHENMFWYRQDPGLGLRLIYFSYDVKMKEKGDIPEGYSVSREKKERFSLILESASTNQTSMYLCASSLPTGGETQYFGPGTRLLVL.

The chain is built from TRBV5-1 and TRBJ2-7, with TRBD2 matching 12 bases. The CDR3 runs to 15 residues. The V and J ends lost 3 bases and 5 bases, in that order; junction bases with no gene match: 6. Germline V lookup: CDR1 SGHRS, CDR2 YFSETQ. The CDR3 loop reads CASSSLTSGSDEQYF. CDR3 sequence (DNA): TGCGCCAGCAGCTCTTTGACTAGCGGGAGCGACGAGCAGTACTTC.

This clonotype has only a few counts. The V gene is TRBV2, the J gene TRBJ1-4, with D tentatively TRBD1 (6 bases). The CDR3 covers 14 residues. V was pared by 5 bases and J by 7 bases, with 14 bases between. CDR1 and CDR2 from the germline V gene are SNHLY and FYNNEI. The CDR3 reads CASSPPGGSEKLFF. As DNA, the CDR3 is TGTGCCAGCAGTCCCCCGGGGGGCAGTGAAAAACTGTTTTTT.

This clonotype was counted between two and nine times. The chain couples TRBV27 to TRBJ2-3; D is uncertain. V shed 2 bases and J shed 2 bases, with 8 bases lying between them. Germline V gene data show CDR1 as MNHEY and CDR2 as SMNVEV (reference sequence). CDR3 length equals 14 residues. The CDR3 is CASSLTVNTDTQYF. DNA for the CDR3: TGTGCCAGCAGTTTAACCGTAAACACAGATACGCAGTATTTT.

This clonotype was observed a handful of times. This chain connects TRBV19 to TRBJ2-1; TRBD1 matches at 7 bases. Germline V gives CDR1 LNHDA, CDR2 SQIVND (reference sequence). After removal of 4 bases from V and 2 bases from J, the junction contained 2 bases not matched to a gene. There are 14 residues in the CDR3. The CDR3 DNA reads TGTGCCAGTAGTAAGACAGGGACCTACAATGAGCAGTTCTTC. Translated, it gives CASSKTGTYNEQFF.

This clonotype was seen a handful of times. The rearrangement links TRBV7-8 to TRBJ1-2; 9 bases map to TRBD1. J was trimmed by 4 bases and V by 4 bases; bases with no gene match: 13. The CDR3 sequence is 17 residues long. Germline V gene sequence: CDR1 SGHVS, CDR2 FQNEAQ. The CDR3 sequence: CASSSSTGTGMGYGYTF. Here the CDR3 DNA reads TGTGCCAGCAGCTCTTCAACCGGGACAGGGATGGGCTATGGCTACACCTTC.